Below, 17 T cell receptor beta chains from the same sample are listed, as sequenced in a study of blood T cells in healthy people across ages. Then a second PCR, running about 6 to 12 cycles, was carried out with a sample-barcoded 5' primer and a J-beta primer mix. TCRdb fed the 5' RACE reads into MiXCR, producing one record per CDR3 protein. The sample records roughly 1,300,000 distinct CDR3 sequences, approximately 59% being singletons. Specimen: blood. These receptor sequences come from a man between 18 and 35 years old in good health.

V is TRBV29-1 and J is TRBJ2-7; weak D call: TRBD1 (5 bases). Trimming pared 0 bases from V and 2 bases from J, leaving 14 bases between. Germline CDR1 reads SQVTM; CDR2 reads ANQGSEA. The CDR3 spans 15 residues. The CDR3 spells CSVEEAGQAAYEQYF. The CDR3 bases are TGCAGCGTTGAAGAAGCAGGGCAGGCAGCCTACGAGCAGTACTTC.

The J gene is TRBJ2-5, the V gene TRBV7-2; 7 nucleotides match TRBD1. Germline assignment: CDR1 SGHTA and CDR2 FQGNSA. The CDR3 length is 15 residues. Losses at the gene ends were 0 bases for V and 3 bases for J; bases not matched to a gene: 4. CDR3 sequence reads: CASSLAVDRKETQYF. Here the CDR3 DNA reads TGTGCCAGCAGCTTAGCTGTGGACAGGAAAGAGACCCAGTACTTC.

The J gene is TRBJ2-5, the V gene TRBV4-2; 7 nucleotides line up with TRBD2. The CDR3 runs to 11 residues. V was clipped by 1 base and J by 11 bases; unmatched bases: 1. Germline lookup yields CDR1 LGHNA and CDR2 YNFKEQ. DNA for the CDR3: TGTGCCAGCAGCCAAGGGGGACTACAGTACTTC. Its protein is CASSQGGLQYF.

In DNA, the CDR3 is TGTGCCACCAGCCACCCCCCCGGGGAGCTGTTTTTT. Protein sequence: CATSHPPGELFF. V usage is TRBV24-1 and J usage is TRBJ2-2, with D unclear. CDR1 KGHDR and CDR2 SFDVKD come from the germline V gene. Trimming cost V 7 bases and J 6 bases, with 8 bases left between them. The CDR3 loop spans 12 amino acids.

The chain couples TRBV6-6 to TRBJ1-5; D unclear. Trimming cost V 3 bases and J 5 bases, with 11 bases left between them. The CDR3 totals 14 residues. CDR1 and CDR2 from the germline V gene are MNHNY and SVGAGI (reference sequence). CDR3 nucleotide sequence: TGTGCCAGCAGTTATCGGCACGGGGATCAGCCCCAGCATTTT. This encodes CASSYRHGDQPQHF.

V and J are TRBV29-1 and TRBJ1-1; D gene ambiguous. The CDR3 totals 14 residues. V lost 4 bases and J 3 bases, leaving 15 bases between the germline ends. The V gene's germline CDR1 is SQVTM and CDR2 ANQGSEA. This CDR3 reads CSVGPYHGDTEAFF. DNA for the CDR3: TGCAGCGTTGGACCCTACCATGGGGACACTGAAGCTTTCTTT.

This clonotype was detected only a few times. The chain combines TRBV27 with TRBJ1-6; D uncertain. The germline V gene encodes CDR1 MNHEY and CDR2 SMNVEV (reference sequence). The CDR3 sequence is 12 residues long. V was pared by 2 bases and J by 9 bases, with 5 bases between. This chain's CDR3 is CASSLPGSPLHF. In nucleotides, the CDR3 is TGTGCCAGCAGTTTACCAGGTTCACCCCTCCACTTT.

This clonotype occurred a few times. The chain couples TRBV29-1 to TRBJ2-1; unclear D gene. Trimming removed 3 bases at V and 7 bases at J, with 10 bases between. Germline CDR1 is SQVTM and CDR2 is ANQGSEA. This CDR3 has 12 residues. In DNA, the CDR3 is TGCAGCGTTGACCTGCTATTAAATGAGCAGTTCTTC. Amino acid sequence: CSVDLLLNEQFF.

This chain uses TRBV9 with TRBJ2-7; no firm D call. The germline V gene has CDR1 SGDLS and CDR2 YYNGEE. Trimming shortened V by 1 base and J by 0 bases, and 8 bases separated the two germline ends. The length of the CDR3 is 14 residues. Written as DNA, the CDR3 is TGTGCCAGCAGCGTACAAGGCGGCTCCTACGAGCAGTACTTC. It codes for CASSVQGGSYEQYF.

This clonotype was detected only once. This chain uses TRBV14 with TRBJ2-4; the D gene is possibly TRBD1 (6 bases). The J call may be incorrect, as the DNA end agrees better with TRBJ2-7. The CDR3 sequence is 15 residues long. Germline CDR1 reads SGHDN; CDR2 reads FVKESK. The CDR3 nucleotides read TGTGCCAGCAGCCAATTCGGGACATTCCCCTACGAGCAGTACTTC. Its protein product is CASSQFGTFPYEQYF.

This clonotype was seen a single time. V gene TRBV20-1 combines with J gene TRBJ1-1; possibly TRBD1 for D (5 bases). Germline V gives CDR1 DFQATT, CDR2 SNEGSKA (reference sequence). This CDR3 is built from 15 residues. With 5 bases removed from V and 1 base from J, the gap between germline ends came to 17 bases. The CDR3 DNA is TGCAGTGCTCAGTTAGCGTACAGGAGGAACACTGAAGCTTTCTTT. Translated: CSAQLAYRRNTEAFF.

A few counts support this clonotype. The CDR3 region has the DNA TGTGCCAGCAGGAACCAGGCGGGGGCCGCTCCCCAGCATTTT. It translates to CASRNQAGAAPQHF. V is TRBV6-2 or TRBV6-3 and J is TRBJ1-5; tentatively, D is TRBD1 (6 bases). V gave up 6 bases and J gave up 10 bases, with 19 bases separating them. Germline lookup yields CDR1 MNHEY and CDR2 SVGEGT. The CDR3 runs 14 residues.

The genes are TRBV20-1 and TRBJ2-6; TRBD2 might be the D (6 bases). CDR3 length: 14 amino acids. The V end lost 4 bases, the J end lost 0 bases, and 7 bases lay between the germline ends. Germline loops: CDR1 DFQATT, CDR2 SNEGSKA (reference sequence). CDR3 in DNA: TGCAGTGCTATGGACTACTCTGGGGCCAACGTCCTGACTTTC. Protein: CSAMDYSGANVLTF.

This clonotype was detected only a few times. V and J are TRBV18 and TRBJ2-1; possibly TRBD2 for D (7 bases). Germline values: CDR1 KGHSH, CDR2 LQKENI. The CDR3 length is 17 residues. Trimming removed 0 bases from V and 0 bases from J, with 12 bases in between. Written as DNA, the CDR3 is TGTGCCAGCTCACCACCGGAGGGAGGGGGCTCCTACAATGAGCAGTTCTTC. Translated, it gives CASSPPEGGGSYNEQFF.

The V call is TRBV20-1, the J call TRBJ2-5; 9 bases align to TRBD1. The CDR3 extends over 13 amino acids. Trimming took 4 bases from V and 4 from J; bases not matched to a gene: 4. Germline assignment: CDR1 DFQATT and CDR2 SNEGSKA (reference sequence). CDR3 coding DNA: TGCAGTGCTATCACAGGGGGCCGAGAGACCCAGTACTTC. This encodes CSAITGGRETQYF.

This rearrangement joins TRBV11-1 to TRBJ1-6; 7 bases fit TRBD1. In germline, CDR1 is SGHAT, CDR2 FQDESV (reference sequence). The CDR3 contains 17 residues. The ends lost 5 bases at V and 2 bases at J; junction bases unmatched: 9. CDR3 protein: CASSIRTGQAYNSPLHF. The CDR3 DNA follows: TGTGCCAGCAGCATACGAACCGGACAGGCCTATAATTCACCCCTCCACTTT.

V is TRBV11-2 and J is TRBJ1-2; D unresolved. Trimming removed 4 bases from V and 1 base from J, with 13 bases in between. Germline CDR1 reads SGHAT; CDR2 reads FQNNGV. This CDR3 contains 15 residues. Written as DNA, the CDR3 is TGTGCCAGCAGCTCCCAAGAGGCCTTTAACTATGGCTACACCTTC. Translating gives CASSSQEAFNYGYTF.